The 4 T cell receptor beta chains listed next were all sequenced from one sample in a study of shared clonotypes between healthy human individuals. Generated by immunoSEQ multiplex PCR, the TCRdb table keeps only in-frame clones and is missing some. The sample holds about 2.1 million clones, roughly 93% seen once. Naive CD8 cells comprised CD45RO-negative, CCR7-positively selected cells, excluding terminally differentiated effector memory CD45RA+ cells. Material: naive CD8+ T cells from PBMCs. The receptors derive from a man aged 18-30 years in good health. Some clones in this sample may be carry-over from other donors' samples.

The V call is TRBV29-1, the J call TRBJ1-1; D unclear. This CDR3 has 10 residues. Looked up from germline, CDR1 is SQVTM and CDR2 is ANQGSEA. V was pared by 3 bases and J by 10 bases, with 9 bases between. The CDR3 spells CSVETGRAFF. In nucleotides, the CDR3 is TGCAGCGTTGAGACGGGCCGAGCTTTCTTT.

This chain uses TRBV9 with TRBJ2-7; 10 bases map to TRBD1. The CDR3 consists of 14 residues. CDR1 SGDLS and CDR2 YYNGEE come from the germline V gene. Trimming at V came to 4 bases and at J to 6 bases, leaving 7 bases not matched to a gene. DNA of the CDR3: TGTGCCAGCAGCCCTGGGACAGGGGTTCGCGAGCAGTACTTC. Its translation: CASSPGTGVREQYF.

This clone has just a few counts. The rearrangement links TRBV29-1 to TRBJ1-1; TRBD1 might be the D (5 bases). Germline-derived CDR1 and CDR2 are SQVTM and ANQGSEA. CDR3 length: 10 residues. V was shortened by 5 bases and J by 9 bases, with 10 bases between the two germline ends. The CDR3 reads CSVTLDKAFF. CDR3 sequence (DNA): TGCAGCGTTACTCTGGACAAAGCTTTCTTT.

The rearrangement links TRBV7-9 to TRBJ2-3; D unclear. Looked up from germline, CDR1 is SEHNR and CDR2 is FQNEAQ (reference sequence). This CDR3 contains 16 residues. V dropped 3 bases and J dropped 3 bases, with 16 bases sitting between them. In nucleotides, the CDR3 is TGTGCCAGCAGCTTCCTGACGACCCCGCTGACAGATACGCAGTATTTT. Residues: CASSFLTTPLTDTQYF.